Below, 21 T cell receptor beta chains from the same sample are listed, as sequenced in a study of cytomegalovirus exposure and HLA in healthy donors. PCR used 60 Vbeta primers and 13 Jbeta primers. Sequencing used immunoSEQ multiplex PCR; TCRdb keeps in-frame clones, though not all of them. The sample shows about 140,000 clones, approximately 80% of them seen only once. Sequencing was performed on PBMCs. The receptors were sampled from a male donor in good health and CMV-seronegative.

The V call is TRBV7-2, the J call TRBJ1-5; D not certain. CDR1 and CDR2 (germline): SGHTA, FQGNSA. This CDR3 is built from 15 residues. V was trimmed by 0 bases and J by 4 bases, leaving 10 bases between them. As DNA, the CDR3 is TGTGCCAGCAGCTTAGCTGCACACCTTAATCAGCCCCAGCATTTT. Amino acids: CASSLAAHLNQPQHF.

This CDR3 reads CASSSTGDRYNEQFF. The CDR3 DNA follows: TGTGCCAGCAGCTCTACAGGGGACCGATACAATGAGCAGTTCTTC. V is TRBV7-2 and J is TRBJ2-1, with 7 nucleotides matching TRBD1. V lost 4 bases and J lost 4; bases outside the gene matches: 7. This CDR3 spans 15 amino acids. In germline, CDR1 is SGHTA, CDR2 FQGNSA.

The gene calls are TRBV9 and TRBJ2-5, with 12 bases identical to TRBD1. The CDR3 covers 15 residues. J was trimmed by 5 bases and V by 2 bases; bases with no gene match: 4. Germline V gene sequence: CDR1 SGDLS, CDR2 YYNGEE. The CDR3 nucleotides read TGTGCCAGCAGCGTCGGGACAGGGGGCGGCGAGACCCAGTACTTC. Translation gives CASSVGTGGGETQYF.

The chain uses TRBV30 and TRBJ1-6, with D unclear. Germline lookup yields CDR1 GTSNPN and CDR2 SVGIG (reference sequence). CDR3 length: 13 residues. The V gene lost 3 bases and the J gene lost 7 bases, with 10 bases spanning the gap. The CDR3 region is CAWRSGMNSPLHF. The CDR3 bases are TGTGCCTGGAGATCAGGAATGAATTCACCCCTCCACTTT.

Only one count was recorded for this clone. The genes are TRBV5-1 and TRBJ2-1, with D perhaps TRBD1 (6 bases). From germline, CDR1 is SGHRS and CDR2 YFSETQ. V was trimmed by 4 bases and J by 0 bases, leaving 14 bases between them. The CDR3 sequence is 16 residues long. CDR3 sequence (DNA): TGCGCCAGCAGCCCCGGGACAAAGAGCTCCTACAATGAGCAGTTCTTC. It codes for CASSPGTKSSYNEQFF.

The rearrangement joins TRBV19 to TRBJ1-5, with 8 bases fitting TRBD1. V was pared by 6 bases and J by 6 bases, with 16 bases of the junction left unmatched. The V gene's germline CDR1 is LNHDA and CDR2 SQIVND (reference sequence). The CDR3 loop spans 17 amino acids. As DNA, the CDR3 is TGTGCCAGTAGAGACACTCACCAGGGGGCGCAAGGTCAGCCCCAGCATTTT. Amino acids: CASRDTHQGAQGQPQHF.

The rearrangement uses TRBV4-1 and TRBJ2-3, with 8 bases fitting TRBD1. With V trimmed by 4 bases and J by 4 bases, 7 bases remained unmatched. The CDR3 runs to 15 residues. The germline gives CDR1 MGHRA, CDR2 YSYEKL. CDR3 loop: CASSRQGISADTQYF. CDR3 coding DNA: TGCGCCAGCAGCCGACAGGGGATCAGCGCAGATACGCAGTATTTT.

The CDR3 reads CAWSHGGAGEQYF. In DNA, the CDR3 is TGTGCCTGGAGTCACGGGGGGGCCGGTGAGCAGTACTTC. The gene calls are TRBV30 and TRBJ2-7; 8 nucleotides align to TRBD2. Germline CDR1 is GTSNPN and CDR2 is SVGIG (reference sequence). The CDR3 is 13 amino acids. V shed 2 bases, J shed 7 bases, and the junction held 7 bases outside the gene matches.

The chain has TRBV7-2 and TRBJ2-7; 8 bases are shared with TRBD1. The CDR3 contains 14 residues. Losses at the gene ends were 4 bases for V and 6 bases for J; bases not matched to a gene: 8. Germline CDR1 SGHTA, CDR2 FQGNSA. CDR3 in DNA: TGTGCCAGCAGCTCCCCCAACGACAGGGGCGAGCAGTACTTC. Its translation: CASSSPNDRGEQYF.

The V and J genes are TRBV5-1 and TRBJ2-7; TRBD1 might be the D (6 bases). Trimming took 2 bases from V and 2 from J, leaving 11 bases between them. Germline V gene data show CDR1 as SGHRS and CDR2 as YFSETQ. This CDR3 region has 14 residues. CDR3 sequence reads: CASSLIQGAYEQYF. The CDR3 DNA follows: TGCGCCAGCAGCTTAATACAGGGAGCCTACGAGCAGTACTTC.

This clone came up a few times. CDR3 nucleotide sequence: TGTGCCAGCGCTGACAGGGGGAATACAGATACGCAGTATTTT. The encoded protein is CASADRGNTDTQYF. The chain recombines TRBV7-3 with TRBJ2-3, with 9 bases fitting TRBD1. This CDR3 contains 14 residues. The V gene's germline CDR1 is SGHTA and CDR2 FQGTGA. V was pared by 8 bases and J by 3 bases, with 6 bases of the junction left unmatched.

This clone appeared a few times. The chain is built from TRBV9 and TRBJ1-1; D is possibly TRBD1 (6 bases). V lost 2 bases and J lost 2, with 13 bases in between. Looked up from germline, CDR1 is SGDLS and CDR2 is YYNGEE. This CDR3 is 15 amino acids long. The CDR3 nucleotides are TGTGCCAGCAGCGTGGAGGGGGGGGTCAACACTGAAGCTTTCTTT. Residues: CASSVEGGVNTEAFF. The full variable domain, in which reference TRBV9 and TRBJ1-1 provide the parts outside the CDR3, is DSGVTQTPKHLITATGQRVTLRCSPRSGDLSVYWYQQSLDQGLQFLIQYYNGEERAKGNILERFSAQQFPDLHSELNLSSLELGDSALYFCASSVEGGVNTEAFFGQGTRLTVV.

The V and J genes are TRBV19 and TRBJ1-6, with 7 positions matching TRBD1. Germline V gene data show CDR1 as LNHDA and CDR2 as SQIVND (reference sequence). The ends lost 9 bases at V and 4 bases at J; junction bases unmatched: 3. The CDR3 extends over 13 amino acids. The CDR3, as DNA: TGTGCCAGCTCGGGACAGTATAATTCACCCCTCCACTTT. Protein: CASSGQYNSPLHF.

The chain has TRBV9 and TRBJ2-5, with a weak D call TRBD2 (6 bases). V gave up 0 bases and J gave up 7 bases, with 13 bases separating them. Germline CDR1 is SGDLS and CDR2 is YYNGEE. This CDR3 has 14 residues. The CDR3 DNA is TGTGCCAGCAGCGTAGACGCGGGACTGGGGACCCAGTACTTC. It yields the protein CASSVDAGLGTQYF.

The chain has TRBV5-4 and TRBJ1-1; 9 bases are a match to TRBD1. This CDR3 has 16 residues. The V gene's germline CDR1 is SGHNT and CDR2 YYREEE (reference sequence). After removal of 0 bases from V and 3 bases from J, the junction contained 6 bases not matched to a gene. The CDR3 DNA follows: TGTGCCAGCAGCTTGGATCTGACAGGGGGGCACACTGAAGCTTTCTTT. Residues: CASSLDLTGGHTEAFF.

The V gene is TRBV19, the J gene TRBJ1-1; TRBD1 matches 7 bases. The CDR3 length is 15 residues. Germline V CDR1 and CDR2: LNHDA, SQIVND (reference sequence). V was pared by 3 bases and J by 2 bases, with 6 bases of the junction left unmatched. CDR3: CASSIVTGVNTEAFF. CDR3 nucleotides: TGTGCCAGTAGTATTGTTACAGGGGTTAACACTGAAGCTTTCTTT.

This sequence joins TRBV7-2 and TRBJ2-1; TRBD2 matches at 16 bases. V shed 5 bases and J 1 base; nucleotides not matched to a gene: 8. Germline lookup yields CDR1 SGHTA and CDR2 FQGNSA. This CDR3 is 19 amino acids long. The CDR3 nucleotides are TGTGCCAGCAGCCTAAGAGGGACTAGCGGGGGGGCTTCCTACAATGAGCAGTTCTTC. It codes for CASSLRGTSGGASYNEQFF.

This chain links TRBV7-8 with TRBJ1-1; the match to TRBD1 covers 10 bases. Trimming removed 4 bases from V and 4 bases from J; junction bases left unmatched: 9. CDR3 length equals 16 residues. Germline CDR1 is SGHVS and CDR2 is FQNEAQ. The CDR3 region has the DNA TGTGCCAGCAGCTATAACCCCCGGACAGGGGGCACTGAAGCTTTCTTT. Translating gives CASSYNPRTGGTEAFF.

This clone has a handful of counts. V is TRBV11-2 and J is TRBJ1-1; maybe TRBD1 (5 bases). This CDR3 is built from 15 residues. The V end lost 0 bases, the J end lost 5 bases, and 13 bases lay between the germline ends. The germline V gene encodes CDR1 SGHAT and CDR2 FQNNGV. CDR3 protein: CASSLDPGVRTEAFF. The DNA of the CDR3 is TGTGCCAGCAGCTTAGATCCGGGGGTTCGTACTGAAGCTTTCTTT. Filled out from reference TRBV11-2 and TRBJ1-1, the complete variable domain reads EAGVAQSPRYKIIEKRQSVAFWCNPISGHATLYWYQQILGQGPKLLIQFQNNGVVDDSQLPKDRFSAERLKGVDSTLKIQPAKLEDSAVYLCASSLDPGVRTEAFFGQGTRLTVV.

The V call is TRBV11-2, the J call TRBJ1-2; no reliable D call. Germline CDR1 and CDR2: SGHAT and FQNNGV. V lost 3 bases and J 7 bases, leaving 12 bases between the germline ends. The CDR3 extends over 13 amino acids. CDR3 region: CASSFAERGGYTF. The CDR3, as DNA: TGTGCCAGCAGCTTCGCCGAGAGAGGTGGCTACACCTTC.

This clone turned up a few times. This chain uses TRBV28 with TRBJ1-5; 8 positions agree with TRBD1. This CDR3 is 14 amino acids long. The V and J ends lost 7 bases and 4 bases, in that order; junction bases with no gene match: 6. Germline-derived CDR1 and CDR2 are MDHEN and SYDVKM. The chain's CDR3 is CASTSTGGNQPQHF. The CDR3, as DNA: TGTGCCAGCACCTCCACAGGGGGAAATCAGCCCCAGCATTTT.